This T cell receptor beta chain comes out of a study of blood T cell repertoires in COVID-19. Study details: There were acute and convalescent COVID-19 samples, and they came from the United States, Italy and Spain.

Original methodology: Amplified reference gene primers provided the basis for estimating nucleated cell counts. Profiled with immunoSEQ multiplex PCR; TCRdb holds only in-frame clones, not every one. The V and J calls and clone size come from that table; D and trimming were worked out from the DNA. Of approximately 77,000 clones detected, roughly 78% appear once; the ten largest clones hold 4% to 6%. Looked up from germline, CDR1 is DFQATT and CDR2 is SNEGSKA (reference sequence). The V and J ends lost 1 base and 13 bases respectively, with 13 bases between them. There are 11 residues in the CDR3. The clonotype originates from a woman in her sixties or seventies with acute or convalescent COVID-19. The V and J genes are TRBV20-1 and TRBJ1-1, with a weak D call TRBD1 (6 bases). The sample was peripheral blood. The CDR3 loop is CSARAGQSNFF. The CDR3 coding sequence is TGCAGTGCTAGAGCTGGACAGTCTAATTTCTTT.